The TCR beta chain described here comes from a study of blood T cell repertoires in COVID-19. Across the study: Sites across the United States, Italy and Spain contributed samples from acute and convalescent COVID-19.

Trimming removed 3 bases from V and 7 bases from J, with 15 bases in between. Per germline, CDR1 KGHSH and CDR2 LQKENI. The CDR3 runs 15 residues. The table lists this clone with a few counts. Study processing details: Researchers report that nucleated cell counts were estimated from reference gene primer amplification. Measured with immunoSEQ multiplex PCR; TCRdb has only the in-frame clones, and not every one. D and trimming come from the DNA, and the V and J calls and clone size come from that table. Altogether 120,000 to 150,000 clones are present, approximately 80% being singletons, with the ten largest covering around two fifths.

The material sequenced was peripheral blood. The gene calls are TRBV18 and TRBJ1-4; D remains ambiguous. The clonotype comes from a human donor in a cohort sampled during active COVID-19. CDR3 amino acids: CASSPRPTEGEKLFF. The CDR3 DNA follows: TGTGCCAGCTCACCTAGACCTACCGAGGGTGAAAAACTGTTTTTT. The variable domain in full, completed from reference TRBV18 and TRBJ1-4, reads NAGVMQNPRHLVRRRGQEARLRCSPMKGHSHVYWYRQLPEEGLKFMVYLQKENIIDESGMPKERFSAEFPKEGPSILRIQQVVRGDSAAYFCASSPRPTEGEKLFFGSGTQLSVL.